This TCR beta chain stems from a study of blood T cell repertoires in COVID-19. The method was immunoSEQ multiplex PCR; TCRdb's version includes in-frame clones alone and lacks a portion of them. The profile shows 250,000 to 300,000 clones, 83% of them singletons. Germline V gene data show CDR1 as LGHNA and CDR2 as YNFKEQ. Trimming took off 0 bases at V and 3 bases at J, with 24 bases between the two ends. The CDR3 loop spans 19 amino acids. The V and J genes are TRBV4-2 and TRBJ2-7, with D possibly being TRBD2 (6 bases). Sequencing used peripheral blood. This clonotype originated in a man in his fifties or sixties who had recovered from COVID-19. The CDR3 loop is CASSQEGGKLAPPIYEQYF. The DNA for the CDR3 is TGTGCCAGCAGCCAAGAGGGGGGAAAACTGGCCCCCCCGATCTACGAGCAGTACTTC.